This T cell receptor beta chain was observed in a study of response to subunit inactivated influenza vaccine. Study results and limitations: The authors suggested that every seasonal influenza vaccination recruits few new T cells.

For this clonotype: Antigen: not known.

TCRdb used MiXCR to reprocess the RT-PCR reads, holding one entry per CDR3 protein. This sample has 400,000 to 650,000 distinct CDR3 sequences, with about 7.2% found just once. This CDR3 contains 15 residues. The V gene's germline CDR1 is SGHRS and CDR2 YFSETQ. The V end was cut by 4 bases, the J end by 1 base, with 14 bases between. This chain uses TRBV5-1 with TRBJ1-1; D perhaps matches TRBD1 (5 bases). This material consisted of PBMCs from blood, taken less than 30 months after vaccination. The receptor was derived from a man aged 50 to 69 who received an inactivated influenza vaccine. CDR3 in DNA: TGCGCCAGCAGCGCATTACAGGCCCGGAACACTGAAGCTTTCTTT. Translated, it gives CASSALQARNTEAFF. The variable domain in full, completed from reference TRBV5-1 and TRBJ1-1, reads KAGVTQTPRYLIKTRGQQVTLSCSPISGHRSVSWYQQTPGQGLQFLFEYFSETQRNKGNFPGRFSGRQFSNSRSEMNVSTLELGDSALYLCASSALQARNTEAFFGQGTRLTVV.